The next 22 T cell receptor beta chains were all read from a single sample in a study of blood T cells in healthy people across ages. It was with a sample-barcoded 5' primer and a J-beta primer mix that a second PCR of roughly 7 to 12 cycles was run. TCRdb ran MiXCR on the 5' RACE reads and lists one entry per CDR3 protein. The repertoire consists of hundreds of thousands of distinct CDR3 sequences, with roughly 58% occurring once and the leading ten covering 35% to 40%. Specimen: blood. The receptors come from a man between 60 and 70 years old in good health.

The V call is TRBV20-1, the J call TRBJ2-2, with 12 bases that match TRBD2. V gave up 6 bases and J gave up 7 bases; unmatched junction bases: 9. This CDR3 is built from 15 residues. CDR1 and CDR2 from the germline V gene are DFQATT and SNEGSKA (reference sequence). The CDR3 region is CSARLAGARGGELFF. The CDR3, as DNA: TGCAGTGCGAGACTAGCGGGGGCCCGGGGCGGGGAGCTGTTTTTT.

The chain carries TRBV2 and TRBJ2-4; D unresolved. Trimming shortened V by 1 base and J by 3 bases, and 13 bases separated the two germline ends. Germline lookup yields CDR1 SNHLY and CDR2 FYNNEI. This CDR3 is built from 16 residues. The CDR3 DNA follows: TGTGCCAGCAGTGAAGGGGCACCTACAAACAAAAACATTCAGTACTTC. This sequence encodes CASSEGAPTNKNIQYF.

This chain uses TRBV9 with TRBJ2-3; 9 positions agree with TRBD2. Germline CDR1 is SGDLS and CDR2 is YYNGEE. With V trimmed by 4 bases and J by 4 bases, 13 bases remained unmatched. The CDR3 is 17 residues long. For the CDR3, the DNA is TGTGCCAGCAGCATAGCGGGGCGGGGGGGCCCGCCAGATACGCAGTATTTT. It translates to CASSIAGRGGPPDTQYF.

The chain recombines TRBV4-2 with TRBJ2-7; weak D call: TRBD2 (5 bases). Germline CDR1 reads LGHNA; CDR2 reads YNFKEQ. The V gene lost 0 bases and the J gene lost 6 bases, with 12 bases spanning the gap. This CDR3 region has 14 residues. CDR3 DNA sequence: TGTGCCAGCAGCCAAGAACTAGTCCCCCCCGAGCAGTACTTC. Amino acid sequence: CASSQELVPPEQYF.

The chain links TRBV20-1 to TRBJ1-4; D unclear. The CDR3 has 13 residues. Trimming took off 3 bases at V and 3 bases at J, with 8 bases between the two ends. Germline CDR1 reads DFQATT; CDR2 reads SNEGSKA (reference sequence). CDR3 loop: CSARKQSNEKLFF. The CDR3 coding sequence is TGCAGTGCTAGGAAACAGTCTAATGAAAAACTGTTTTTT.

The gene calls are TRBV7-2 and TRBJ1-4; 7 bases match TRBD1. V gave up 5 bases and J gave up 5 bases; unmatched junction bases: 8. From germline, CDR1 is SGHTA and CDR2 FQGNSA. This CDR3 is built from 15 residues. The CDR3 DNA follows: TGTGCCAGCAGCCCAGGGGGACAGAGGAATGAAAAACTGTTTTTT. It translates to CASSPGGQRNEKLFF.

This rearrangement joins TRBV5-1 to TRBJ2-7; D tentatively fits TRBD1 or TRBD2 (5 bases each). This CDR3 has 13 amino acids. Germline V gene sequence: CDR1 SGHRS, CDR2 YFSETQ. Trimming took 2 bases from V and 4 from J, leaving 10 bases between them. In DNA, the CDR3 is TGCGCCAGCAGCTTTTATGGGGGATACGAGCAGTACTTC. Protein product: CASSFYGGYEQYF.

This clonotype was picked up a small number of times. The gene calls are TRBV20-1 and TRBJ2-1; D might be TRBD2 (6 bases). The CDR3 consists of 14 residues. Trimming removed 6 bases at V and 2 bases at J, with 14 bases between. CDR1 DFQATT and CDR2 SNEGSKA come from the germline V gene (reference sequence). The DNA for the CDR3 is TGCAGTGCGAGGCGGGGCGCCACCTACAATGAGCAGTTCTTC. It translates to CSARRGATYNEQFF.

This clonotype showed up just a few times. The V and J genes are TRBV7-2 and TRBJ2-7, with D maybe TRBD2 (7 bases). The CDR3 consists of 15 residues. Germline V gene sequence: CDR1 SGHTA, CDR2 FQGNSA. The ends were cut back, 5 bases at V and 4 bases at J, with 18 bases in the middle. This chain's CDR3 is CASSQGGGVQYEQYF. For the CDR3, the DNA is TGTGCCAGCAGCCAGGGCGGGGGCGTTCAGTACGAGCAGTACTTC.

The CDR3 nucleotides are TGTGCCAGCTCACAGGGGGCCGCGAACTATGGCTACACCTTC. Translated: CASSQGAANYGYTF. The V gene is TRBV18, the J gene TRBJ1-2; TRBD1 aligns across 7 bases. CDR1 is KGHSH, CDR2 LQKENI, per germline. This CDR3 region has 14 residues. The V gene end was trimmed by 4 bases and the J gene end by 2 bases; junction bases not matched to a gene: 4.

The chain is built from TRBV21-1 and TRBJ1-6. TRBV21-1 is an annotated pseudogene. The CDR3 covers 16 residues. The CDR3 loop reads CAPEPLLAGGGSPLHF. The DNA for the CDR3 is TGTGCACCGGAGCCATTGTTGGCGGGGGGTGGCTCACCCCTCCACTTT.

A few counts support this clonotype. The gene calls are TRBV7-8 and TRBJ2-1; tentative D call: TRBD2 (5 bases). Trimming stripped 4 bases from V and 5 bases from J, with 18 bases between. Germline lookup yields CDR1 SGHVS and CDR2 FQNEAQ. The CDR3 is 16 residues long. The CDR3 region is CASSSLDGRVDNEQFF. Written as DNA, the CDR3 is TGTGCCAGCAGCTCTCTCGACGGGCGGGTCGACAATGAGCAGTTCTTC.

This chain joins TRBV2 and TRBJ2-1; D might be TRBD1 (6 bases). The germline V gene encodes CDR1 SNHLY and CDR2 FYNNEI. CDR3 length equals 17 residues. Trimming stripped 5 bases from V and 0 bases from J, with 17 bases between. This CDR3 reads CASSHYGTPLSYNEQFF. The CDR3 bases are TGTGCCAGCAGTCACTACGGGACACCACTCTCCTACAATGAGCAGTTCTTC.

The rearrangement joins TRBV5-1 to TRBJ2-3; 7 bases map to TRBD2. The germline CDR1 and CDR2 sequences are SGHRS and YFSETQ. Trimming at V came to 2 bases and at J to 2 bases, leaving 8 bases not matched to a gene. This CDR3 has 16 amino acids. The CDR3 sequence is CASSLGTSGATDTQYF. Here the CDR3 DNA reads TGCGCCAGCAGCTTAGGGACCAGCGGGGCCACAGATACGCAGTATTTT. The full variable domain, its missing parts supplied by reference TRBV5-1 and TRBJ2-3, is KAGVTQTPRYLIKTRGQQVTLSCSPISGHRSVSWYQQTPGQGLQFLFEYFSETQRNKGNFPGRFSGRQFSNSRSEMNVSTLELGDSALYLCASSLGTSGATDTQYFGPGTRLTVL.

This clonotype was counted a few times. The rearrangement uses TRBV29-1 and TRBJ2-1, with TRBD1 identical over 7 bases. The V gene end was trimmed by 1 base and the J gene end by 8 bases; junction bases not matched to a gene: 2. The CDR3 is made up of 12 amino acids. Germline V lookup: CDR1 SQVTM, CDR2 ANQGSEA. The chain's CDR3 is CSVEGQGDEQFF. CDR3 sequence (DNA): TGCAGCGTTGAAGGACAGGGCGATGAGCAGTTCTTC.

This clonotype has just a few counts. The chain couples TRBV7-6 to TRBJ2-7; possibly TRBD2 for D (6 bases). Trimming took off 8 bases at V and 6 bases at J, with 17 bases between the two ends. The germline V gene has CDR1 SGHVS and CDR2 FNYEAQ. The CDR3 runs 13 residues. The CDR3, as DNA: TGTGCCAGCGGCCTCGGGGAGGCCTCCGAGCAGTACTTC. It translates to CASGLGEASEQYF.

The rearrangement links TRBV2 to TRBJ2-1; 10 nucleotides line up with TRBD2. The CDR3 is 16 residues long. The trim removed 7 bases at V and 7 bases at J, leaving 13 bases unmatched. Per the germline V gene, CDR1 is SNHLY and CDR2 is FYNNEI. This chain's CDR3 is CASKSLRAGGQNEQFF. CDR3 nucleotides: TGTGCCAGCAAATCCCTTCGAGCGGGGGGGCAGAATGAGCAGTTCTTC.

A note on this clonotype: The germline gene is not matched at one end of the junction; a read error may be the cause. This chain joins TRBV7-9 and TRBJ1-1, with D hard to call. CDR1 is SEHNR and CDR2 is FQNEAQ in the germline V gene (reference sequence). The CDR3 totals 14 residues. The CDR3 reads CASSLDWEVAEVFF. As DNA, the CDR3 is TGTGCCAGCAGCTTAGACTGGGAAGTGGCTGAAGTTTTCTTT. The whole variable domain, remainder taken from reference TRBV7-9 and TRBJ1-1, is DTGVSQNPRHKITKRGQNVTFRCDPISEHNRLYWYRQTLGQGPEFLTYFQNEAQLEKSRLLSDRFSAERPKGSFSTLEIQRTEQGDSAMYLCASSLDWEVAEVFFGQGTRLTVV.

The sample holds a few counts of this clonotype. The V call is TRBV25-1, the J call TRBJ2-7, with D possibly being TRBD1 (6 bases). The germline V and J ends were trimmed by 0 bases and 4 bases, with 13 bases remaining between them. Germline V gene sequence: CDR1 MGHDK, CDR2 SYGVNS. The length of the CDR3 is 15 residues. This CDR3 is CASSEYGWTAYEQYF. The CDR3 DNA is TGTGCCAGCAGTGAATACGGGTGGACAGCATACGAGCAGTACTTC.

Turning to this clonotype: A read error may be the cause here, since a much bigger clone is one base away. The J gene is TRBJ2-6, the V gene TRBV2; D gene ambiguous. Germline lookup yields CDR1 SNHLY and CDR2 FYNNEI. The CDR3 has 14 residues. The V end lost 3 bases, the J end lost 0 bases, and 3 bases lay between the germline ends. This CDR3 is CASSDNSGANVLTF. The CDR3 DNA reads as TGTGCCAGCAGTGACAACTCTGGGGCCAACGTCCTGACTTTC.

In regard to this clonotype: An end of the junction differs from the germline gene, which may be a read error. The chain has TRBV6-6 and TRBJ1-2; possible D gene TRBD1, 6 bases. The CDR3 is 14 amino acids. Germline V gives CDR1 MNHNY, CDR2 SVGAGI (reference sequence). CDR3 in amino acids: CTSSTDRLRDGYTF. In DNA form, the CDR3 reads TGTACCAGCAGCACAGACAGGTTGAGGGATGGCTACACCTTC.

About this clonotype itself: At one end, the junction sequence differs from germline, possibly due to a read error. The chain couples TRBV19 to TRBJ2-6; possibly TRBD2 for D (5 bases). Germline-derived CDR1 and CDR2 are LNHDA and SQIVND (reference sequence). The length of the CDR3 is 15 residues. CDR3 sequence (DNA): TGTGCCAGTCCCCGAGGGATGTCTGGGGTCAACGTCCTGACTTTC. Protein product: CASPRGMSGVNVLTF. Looking up the rest from reference TRBV19 and TRBJ2-6 gives the full variable domain: DGGITQSPKYLFRKEGQNVTLSCEQNLNHDAMYWYRQDPGQGLRLIYYSQIVNDFQKGDIAEGYSVSREKKESFPLTVTSAQKNPTAFYLCASPRGMSGVNVLTFGAGSRLTVL.